This T cell receptor (beta chain) was captured by sequencing in a study of T cells after somatic rescue of genetic block. This clone was counted between two and nine times. Clones were read by immunoSEQ multiplex PCR, and TCRdb kept only the in-frame ones, dropping some. The repertoire consists of 68,000 or so clones, with 80% to 95% occurring once and the leading ten covering about 2.7%. V was clipped by 5 bases and J by 5 bases, with 10 bases between them. CDR1 SGHVS and CDR2 FNYEAQ come from the germline V gene. This CDR3 region has 13 residues. Sequenced material: peripheral blood mononuclear cells (PBMCs). The sequence was obtained from a man aged 35-49 years. This rearrangement joins TRBV7-6 to TRBJ1-5; D is undetermined. CDR3 bases: TGTGCCAGCAGCCCACTCCGAGATCAGCCCCAGCATTTT. Translated, it gives CASSPLRDQPQHF.